The T cell receptor (beta chain) under discussion was sequenced for a study of CD8+ T cells in alopecia areata. Overall study: Oral tofacitinib, 5 to 10 mg twice daily, was given in an open-label trial. Study-level findings and limits: It was lesional scalp, especially alopecia totalis/universalis, that showed higher clonality than normal scalp.

The investigators collected lesional scalp punch biopsies and peripheral blood from alopecia areata patients. A FACSAria was used to sort CD4+ and CD8+ T cells. These cells came from PBMCs. This CDR3 comprises 17 residues. V dropped 2 bases and J dropped 3 bases, with 18 bases sitting between them. CDR1 and CDR2 from the germline V gene are MNHEY and SMNVEV (reference sequence). cDNA reverse transcribed from extracted RNA served as the sequencing template. Profiling relied on immunoSEQ multiplex PCR, and the TCRdb table lists in-frame clones only, not all of them. The table lists some 170,000 clones, less than 80% of them singletons. The table lists this clone with a few counts. Its specificity is not known.

This specimen consisted of CD8+ T cells sorted from blood, obtained at week 0. The rearrangement links TRBV27 to TRBJ2-3; maybe TRBD2 (6 bases). The TCR sequence derives from a human donor with alopecia areata. The CDR3 DNA reads TGTGCCAGCAGTTTACTGGGGGGTACGTCCGGTACAGATACGCAGTATTTT. Translated: CASSLLGGTSGTDTQYF.